Reported below is one TCR beta chain. Within its sample, this clone is medium-sized (0.01 to 0.1%). Its antigen is not yet known. The sample holds no much larger clone one base away, and base qualities are not on file. Other DNA sequences in this specimen translate into the identical CDR3. Before undergoing thyroid surgery, none of the patients had been given any kind of treatment. Using T-cell receptor beta sequencing, the researchers looked back retrospectively at clinical samples from patients, gathered between about 2012 and 2018. Receptor libraries were prepared by PCR. TCRdb records Illumina HiSeq 4000 as the sequencer. High-throughput sequencing was used to profile the TCR beta-chain CDR3 region of each patient. In the paper's pipeline: CDR3 differences across clinicopathological groups were used to build a classifier for discriminating distant-metastatic papillary thyroid cancer patients. To measure repertoire diversity the researchers used the Shannon index, while the Morisita-Horn index served to gauge how similar the tumor and blood repertoires were. In-frame beta chains were kept once TCRdb had trimmed the public reads at Q25 with fastp and called clones with MiXCR. TCRdb, rather than the study authors, made the V and J calls. The sample records some 21,000 clones, about 28% of which are singletons. Of the sample, approximately 15% falls within the top ten clones.

This sample stems from a study of metastatic and nonmetastatic thyroid tumors (dated by TCRdb to 2019 to 2021). For context, the study as a whole: Repertoires were compared across peripheral blood and tumor or nodule tissue samples from malignant and benign thyroid patients. The full study reports these points: In both blood and tumor samples, TCR beta diversity was reported to be significantly higher in malignant tumors than in benign nodules.

The cysteine opens and the phenylalanine closes a CDR3 of 12 amino acids. Of the read, only the CDR3 DNA is kept; its 36 bases are in frame from base 1. CDR1 and CDR2 are drawn from the germline V gene: MGHDK, SYGVNS. The V end loses 6 bases and the J end loses 5 bases, and a stretch of 7 bases separates them. This receptor chain uses TRBV25-1 and TRBJ2-2, with the identity of the D gene unclear. The sequence was obtained from a male donor with papillary thyroid cancer or a benign thyroid nodule (not recorded which). Some clones in this sample may be carry-over from other donors' samples. Sequencing was carried out using tumor tissue. The CDR3: CASSRYTGELFF. The base sequence is TGTGCCAGCAGCCGGTATACCGGGGAGCTGTTTTTT.